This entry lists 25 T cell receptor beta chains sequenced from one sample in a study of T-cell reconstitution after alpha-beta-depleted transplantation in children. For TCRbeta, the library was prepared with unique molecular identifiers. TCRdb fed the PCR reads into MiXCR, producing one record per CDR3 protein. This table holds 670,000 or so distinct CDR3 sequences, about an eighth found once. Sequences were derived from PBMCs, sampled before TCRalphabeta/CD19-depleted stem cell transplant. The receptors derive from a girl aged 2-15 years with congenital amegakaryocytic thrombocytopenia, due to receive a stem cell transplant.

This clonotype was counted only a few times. The CDR3 region has the DNA TGTGCCAGCAGCTTCCGGACAGGGCACCAAGAGACCCAGTACTTC. Translation gives CASSFRTGHQETQYF. The chain links TRBV5-6 to TRBJ2-5, with 8 nucleotides matching TRBD1. CDR3 length equals 15 residues. V lost 2 bases to trimming and J lost 0 bases; unmatched junction nucleotides: 3. The V gene's germline CDR1 is SGHDT and CDR2 YYEEEE.

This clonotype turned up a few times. The CDR3 region has the DNA TGTGCCAGCGGGACAGGGGAACGGCCAGATACGCAGTATTTT. Amino acid sequence: CASGTGERPDTQYF. The rearrangement uses TRBV12-3 or TRBV12-4 and TRBJ2-3; 10 nucleotides line up with TRBD1. After removal of 8 bases from V and 4 bases from J, the junction contained 6 bases not matched to a gene. CDR3 length equals 14 residues.

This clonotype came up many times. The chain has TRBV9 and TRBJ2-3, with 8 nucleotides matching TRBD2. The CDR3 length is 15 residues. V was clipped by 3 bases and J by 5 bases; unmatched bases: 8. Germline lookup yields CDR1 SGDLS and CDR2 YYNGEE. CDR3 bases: TGTGCCAGCAGCGCGAGCGGGAGAGTGGTAGATACGCAGTATTTT. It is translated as CASSASGRVVDTQYF.

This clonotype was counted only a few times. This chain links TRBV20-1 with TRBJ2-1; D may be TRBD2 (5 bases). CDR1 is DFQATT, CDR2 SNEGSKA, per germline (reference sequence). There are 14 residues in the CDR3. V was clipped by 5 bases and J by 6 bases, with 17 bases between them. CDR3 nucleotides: TGCAGTGCTGCGGGCCTCCCCTCCGGCAATGAGCAGTTCTTC. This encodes CSAAGLPSGNEQFF.

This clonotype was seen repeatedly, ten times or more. The CDR3 loop reads CSLGGTGQMGSATPEQFF. CDR3 bases: TGCAGCCTAGGTGGGACAGGGCAGATGGGATCCGCGACCCCCGAGCAGTTCTTC. The chain is built from TRBV29-1 and TRBJ2-1; 9 bases agree with TRBD1. Germline V CDR1 and CDR2: SQVTM, ANQGSEA. V dropped 8 bases and J dropped 10; count of bases not matched to a gene: 27. This CDR3 spans 18 amino acids.

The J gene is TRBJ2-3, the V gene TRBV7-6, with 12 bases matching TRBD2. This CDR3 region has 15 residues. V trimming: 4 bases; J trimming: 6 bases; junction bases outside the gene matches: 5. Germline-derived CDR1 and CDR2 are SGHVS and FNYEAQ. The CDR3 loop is CASSSPGTSGDTQYF. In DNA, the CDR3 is TGTGCCAGCAGCTCTCCCGGGACTAGCGGGGATACGCAGTATTTT.

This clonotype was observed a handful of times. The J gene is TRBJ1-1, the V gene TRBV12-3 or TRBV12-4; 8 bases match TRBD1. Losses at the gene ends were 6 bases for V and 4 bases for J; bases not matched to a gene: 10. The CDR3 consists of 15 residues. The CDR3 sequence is CASSPPGQGVTEAFF. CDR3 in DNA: TGTGCCAGCAGCCCCCCCGGACAGGGAGTCACTGAAGCTTTCTTT.

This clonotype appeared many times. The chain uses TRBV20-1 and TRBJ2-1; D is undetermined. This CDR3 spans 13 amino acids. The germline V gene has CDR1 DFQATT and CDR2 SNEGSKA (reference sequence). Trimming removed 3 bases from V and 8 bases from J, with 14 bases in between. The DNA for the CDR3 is TGCAGTGCTAGGTACCTAAGTTGGGATGAGCAGTTCTTC. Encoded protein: CSARYLSWDEQFF.

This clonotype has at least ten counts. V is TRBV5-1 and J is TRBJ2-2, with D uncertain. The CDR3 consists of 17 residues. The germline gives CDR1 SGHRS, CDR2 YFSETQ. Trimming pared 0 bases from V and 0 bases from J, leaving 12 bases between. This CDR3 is CASSLGATLANTGELFF. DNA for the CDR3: TGCGCCAGCAGCTTGGGAGCGACTTTGGCGAACACCGGGGAGCTGTTTTTT.

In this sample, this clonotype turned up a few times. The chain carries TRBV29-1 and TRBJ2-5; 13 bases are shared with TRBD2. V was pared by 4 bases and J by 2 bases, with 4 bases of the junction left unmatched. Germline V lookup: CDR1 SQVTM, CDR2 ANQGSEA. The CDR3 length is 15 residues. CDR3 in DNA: TGCAGCGTTGCACTAGCGGGAGGGAGGCAAGAGACCCAGTACTTC. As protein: CSVALAGGRQETQYF.

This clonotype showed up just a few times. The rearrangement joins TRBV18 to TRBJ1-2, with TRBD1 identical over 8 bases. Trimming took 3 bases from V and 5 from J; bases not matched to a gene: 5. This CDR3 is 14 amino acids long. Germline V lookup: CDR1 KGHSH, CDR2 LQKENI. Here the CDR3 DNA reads TGTGCCAGCTCACCGTCGACAGGGGAATATGGCTACACCTTC. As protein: CASSPSTGEYGYTF.

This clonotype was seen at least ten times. The CDR3 sequence: CASSYLRVGEKLFF. In nucleotides, the CDR3 is TGTGCCAGCAGCTACCTTAGGGTCGGTGAAAAACTGTTTTTT. The V gene is TRBV7-2, the J gene TRBJ1-4; D gene unclear. CDR1 and CDR2 from the germline V gene are SGHTA and FQGNSA. The CDR3 extends over 14 amino acids. Trimming stripped 4 bases from V and 7 bases from J, with 13 bases between.

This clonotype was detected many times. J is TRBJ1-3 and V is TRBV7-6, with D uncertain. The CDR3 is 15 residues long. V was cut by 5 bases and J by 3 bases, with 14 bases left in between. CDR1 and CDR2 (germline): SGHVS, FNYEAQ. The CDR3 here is CASSSPARGGNTIYF. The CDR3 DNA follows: TGTGCCAGCAGCAGCCCGGCCCGAGGTGGAAACACCATATATTTT.

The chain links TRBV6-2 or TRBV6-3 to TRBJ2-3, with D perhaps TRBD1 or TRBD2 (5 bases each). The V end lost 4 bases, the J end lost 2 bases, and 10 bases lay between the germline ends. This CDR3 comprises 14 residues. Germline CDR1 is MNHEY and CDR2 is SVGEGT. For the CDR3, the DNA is TGTGCCAGCAGTTGGGGACCTGCCACAGATACGCAGTATTTT. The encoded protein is CASSWGPATDTQYF.

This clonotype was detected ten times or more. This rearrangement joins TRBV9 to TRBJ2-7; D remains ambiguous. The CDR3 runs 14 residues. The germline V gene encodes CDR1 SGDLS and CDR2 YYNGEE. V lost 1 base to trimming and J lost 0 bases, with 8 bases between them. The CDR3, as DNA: TGTGCCAGCAGCGTAATGGGGAACTCCTACGAGCAGTACTTC. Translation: CASSVMGNSYEQYF.

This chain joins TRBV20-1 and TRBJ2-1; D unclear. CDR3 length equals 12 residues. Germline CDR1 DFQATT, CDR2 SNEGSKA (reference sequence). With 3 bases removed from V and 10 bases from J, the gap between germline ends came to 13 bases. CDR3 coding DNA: TGCAGTGCTAGTCCCGGCGACGTCGAGCAGTTCTTC. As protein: CSASPGDVEQFF.

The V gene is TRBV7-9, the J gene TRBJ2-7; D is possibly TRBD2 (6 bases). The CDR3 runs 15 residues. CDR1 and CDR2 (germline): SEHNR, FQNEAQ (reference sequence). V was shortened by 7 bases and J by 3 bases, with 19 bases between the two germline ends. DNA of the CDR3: TGTGCCAGCACCTCTATGGGGCCCGGGGGCTACGAGCAGTACTTC. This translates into CASTSMGPGGYEQYF.

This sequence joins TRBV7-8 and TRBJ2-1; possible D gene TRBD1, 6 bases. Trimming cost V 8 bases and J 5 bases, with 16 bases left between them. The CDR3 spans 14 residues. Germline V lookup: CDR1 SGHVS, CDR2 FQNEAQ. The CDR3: CASLRGWVDNEQFF. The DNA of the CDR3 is TGTGCCAGCTTAAGGGGGTGGGTTGACAATGAGCAGTTCTTC.

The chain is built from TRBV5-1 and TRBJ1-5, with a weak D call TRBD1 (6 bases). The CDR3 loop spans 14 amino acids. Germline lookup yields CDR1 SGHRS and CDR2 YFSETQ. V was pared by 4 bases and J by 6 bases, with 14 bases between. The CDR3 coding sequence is TGCGCCAGCAGCCTCGGGTCACAGGGTCAGCCCCAGCATTTT. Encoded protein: CASSLGSQGQPQHF. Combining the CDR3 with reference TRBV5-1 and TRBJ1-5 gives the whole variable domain KAGVTQTPRYLIKTRGQQVTLSCSPISGHRSVSWYQQTPGQGLQFLFEYFSETQRNKGNFPGRFSGRQFSNSRSEMNVSTLELGDSALYLCASSLGSQGQPQHFGDGTRLSIL.

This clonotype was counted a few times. For the CDR3, the DNA is TGTGCCAGCAGAACAGGGGATATAACCGGGGAGCTGTTTTTT. As protein: CASRTGDITGELFF. The chain combines TRBV2 with TRBJ2-2; TRBD1 agrees at 7 bases. The CDR3 is 14 amino acids. Germline lookup yields CDR1 SNHLY and CDR2 FYNNEI. With V trimmed by 6 bases and J by 5 bases, 6 bases remained unmatched.

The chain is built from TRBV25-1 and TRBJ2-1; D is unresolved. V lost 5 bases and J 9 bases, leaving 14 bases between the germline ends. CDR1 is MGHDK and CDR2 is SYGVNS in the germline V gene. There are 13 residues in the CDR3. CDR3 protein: CASSPTALGEQFF. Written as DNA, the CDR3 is TGTGCCAGCAGTCCGACGGCTTTGGGTGAGCAGTTCTTC.

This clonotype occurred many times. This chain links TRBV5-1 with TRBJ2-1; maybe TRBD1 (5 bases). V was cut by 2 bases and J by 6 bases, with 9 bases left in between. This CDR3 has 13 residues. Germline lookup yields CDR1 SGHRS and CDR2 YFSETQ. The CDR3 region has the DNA TGCGCCAGCAGCTTTAGGGGAAGCAATGAGCAGTTCTTC. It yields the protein CASSFRGSNEQFF.

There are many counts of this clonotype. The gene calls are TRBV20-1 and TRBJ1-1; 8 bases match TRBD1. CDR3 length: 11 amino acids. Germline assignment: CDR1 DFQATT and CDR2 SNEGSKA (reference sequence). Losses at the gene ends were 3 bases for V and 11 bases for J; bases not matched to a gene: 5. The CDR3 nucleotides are TGCAGTGCTAGGGACAGGGAGGAGGCTTTCTTT. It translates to CSARDREEAFF.

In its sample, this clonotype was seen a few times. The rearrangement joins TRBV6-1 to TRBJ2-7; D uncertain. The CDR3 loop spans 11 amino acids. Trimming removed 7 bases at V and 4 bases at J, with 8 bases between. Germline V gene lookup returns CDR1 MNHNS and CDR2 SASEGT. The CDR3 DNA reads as TGTGCCAGCACTGAGGATTACGAGCAGTACTTC. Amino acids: CASTEDYEQYF.

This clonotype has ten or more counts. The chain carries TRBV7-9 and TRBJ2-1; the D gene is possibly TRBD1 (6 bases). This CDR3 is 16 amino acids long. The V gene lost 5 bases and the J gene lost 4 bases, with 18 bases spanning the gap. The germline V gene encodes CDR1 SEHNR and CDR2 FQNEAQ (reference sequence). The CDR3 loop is CASSPTQGNRYNEQFF. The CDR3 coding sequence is TGTGCCAGCAGCCCGACCCAGGGGAATCGATACAATGAGCAGTTCTTC.